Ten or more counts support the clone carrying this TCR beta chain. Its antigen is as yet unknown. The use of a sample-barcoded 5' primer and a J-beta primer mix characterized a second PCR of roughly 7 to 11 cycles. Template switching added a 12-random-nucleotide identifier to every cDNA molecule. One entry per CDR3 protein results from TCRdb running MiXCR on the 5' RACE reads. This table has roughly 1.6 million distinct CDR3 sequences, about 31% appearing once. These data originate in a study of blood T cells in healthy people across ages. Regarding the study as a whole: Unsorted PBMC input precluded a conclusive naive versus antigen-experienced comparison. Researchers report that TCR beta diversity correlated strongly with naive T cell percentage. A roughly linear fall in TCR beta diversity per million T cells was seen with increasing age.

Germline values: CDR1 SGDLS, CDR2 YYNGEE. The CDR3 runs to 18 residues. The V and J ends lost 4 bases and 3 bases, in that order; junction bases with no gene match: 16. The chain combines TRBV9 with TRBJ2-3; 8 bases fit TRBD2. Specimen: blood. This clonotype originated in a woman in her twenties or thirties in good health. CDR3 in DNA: TGTGCCAGCAGCTCCCGCGGGGCTGCGGGGGGTGTTACAGATACGCAGTATTTT. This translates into CASSSRGAAGGVTDTQYF.